Shown below are 22 T cell receptor beta chains from a single sample sequenced in a study of T cell clones after liver transplantation. Libraries were prepared by immunoSEQ multiplex PCR; TCRdb keeps only in-frame clonotypes and omits some of them. Of 15,000 to 20,000 clones detected, around 82% appear once; the ten largest clones hold approximately 32%. This specimen was CD8+ T cells from blood, taken 48 months after liver transplant. All receptors come from a human patient who received a liver transplant. Some T cells may have originated in the graft donor.

This chain connects TRBV4-3 to TRBJ1-5, with TRBD1 matching 9 bases. CDR1 and CDR2 from the germline V gene are LGHNA and YSLEER. The CDR3 is made up of 15 amino acids. Losses at the gene ends were 4 bases for V and 6 bases for J; bases not matched to a gene: 7. The DNA of the CDR3 is TGCGCCAGCAGCCCAGGGACAGGGAACTCTCAGCCCCAGCATTTT. Protein sequence: CASSPGTGNSQPQHF.

The chain employs TRBV4-3 and TRBJ1-4, with TRBD1 matching over 10 bases. This CDR3 spans 16 amino acids. Germline V lookup: CDR1 LGHNA, CDR2 YSLEER. V was clipped by 1 base and J by 7 bases; unmatched bases: 6. The CDR3 DNA reads as TGCGCCAGCAGCCAAGCACTGACAGGGGGCATTGAAAAACTGTTTTTT. It is translated as CASSQALTGGIEKLFF.

The chain is built from TRBV5-6 and TRBJ2-1; D is unresolved. Germline lookup yields CDR1 SGHDT and CDR2 YYEEEE. The CDR3 loop spans 12 amino acids. V lost 6 bases to trimming and J lost 6 bases, with 10 bases between them. CDR3 residues: CASNRWGNEQFF. The CDR3 region has the DNA TGTGCCAGCAACCGATGGGGCAATGAGCAGTTCTTC.

The chain couples TRBV27 to TRBJ1-4; D call uncertain. The CDR3 has 13 amino acids. The germline CDR1 and CDR2 sequences are MNHEY and SMNVEV (reference sequence). Trimming left V 1 base short and J 5 bases short, with 5 bases between. CDR3 sequence (DNA): TGTGCCAGCAGTTTATGGGGAAATGAAAAACTGTTTTTT. Protein product: CASSLWGNEKLFF.

The chain carries TRBV7-9 and TRBJ2-7; 10 bases fit TRBD1. This CDR3 has 14 residues. V dropped 1 base and J dropped 5; count of bases not matched to a gene: 2. Looked up from germline, CDR1 is SEHNR and CDR2 is FQNEAQ (reference sequence). CDR3 sequence reads: CASSLGDRGHEQYF. CDR3 coding DNA: TGTGCCAGCAGCTTAGGTGACAGGGGGCACGAGCAGTACTTC. Based on the CDR3 plus reference TRBV7-9 and TRBJ2-7, the full variable domain is DTGVSQNPRHKITKRGQNVTFRCDPISEHNRLYWYRQTLGQGPEFLTYFQNEAQLEKSRLLSDRFSAERPKGSFSTLEIQRTEQGDSAMYLCASSLGDRGHEQYFGPGTRLTVT.

The CDR3 DNA reads as TGTGCCAGCATAGGGGCCGGATACAATGAGCAGTTCTTC. Encoded protein: CASIGAGYNEQFF. The chain combines TRBV27 with TRBJ2-1; maybe TRBD1 (5 bases). The CDR3 is 13 amino acids. Germline V lookup: CDR1 MNHEY, CDR2 SMNVEV (reference sequence). V was cut by 7 bases and J by 4 bases, with 11 bases left in between.

The J gene is TRBJ2-5, the V gene TRBV6-6; 10 bases align to TRBD2. The CDR3 covers 15 residues. Germline V lookup: CDR1 MNHNY, CDR2 SVGAGI (reference sequence). Germline trimming cut 6 bases from V and 5 bases from J; bases unmatched to any gene: 9. The CDR3 nucleotides read TGTGCCAGCAGCCAAAAGCGGGGGGGATACGAGACCCAGTACTTC. Translated, it gives CASSQKRGGYETQYF.

This chain connects TRBV5-7 to TRBJ2-1, with 9 bases identical to TRBD1. Being an ORF, TRBV5-7 has a function that is uncertain. CDR3 length equals 15 residues. V dropped 0 bases and J dropped 4; count of bases not matched to a gene: 2. The CDR3 reads CASSLDGTGYNEQFF. The CDR3 region has the DNA TGTGCCAGCAGCTTGGATGGGACAGGGTACAATGAGCAGTTCTTC.

In its sample, this clone was seen a few times. The gene calls are TRBV5-1 and TRBJ2-5, with a possible D match to TRBD1 (5 bases). This CDR3 region has 15 residues. Germline-derived CDR1 and CDR2 are SGHRS and YFSETQ. Trimming stripped 6 bases from V and 4 bases from J, with 19 bases between. The CDR3 region has the DNA TGCGCCAGCAAGGGGCCACAGGAAGCAGGAGAGACCCAGTACTTC. This encodes CASKGPQEAGETQYF.

This chain links TRBV18 with TRBJ2-7, with 7 nucleotides matching TRBD1. Germline V gene sequence: CDR1 KGHSH, CDR2 LQKENI. The CDR3 covers 12 residues. V gave up 4 bases and J gave up 6 bases; unmatched junction bases: 3. The CDR3 region is CASSLGTVEQYF. The CDR3 bases are TGTGCCAGCTCACTTGGGACAGTCGAGCAGTACTTC.

The genes are TRBV9 and TRBJ1-4, with 8 bases identical to TRBD1. The CDR3 is 16 amino acids. After removal of 0 bases from V and 8 bases from J, the junction contained 9 bases not matched to a gene. CDR1 SGDLS and CDR2 YYNGEE come from the germline V gene. CDR3 DNA sequence: TGTGCCAGCAGCGTAGCCGGGTACAACAGGGGGGAAAAACTGTTTTTT. This codes for CASSVAGYNRGEKLFF.

V is TRBV27 and J is TRBJ1-1; a possible D gene is TRBD1 (6 bases). The V end was cut by 5 bases, the J end by 5 bases, with 12 bases between. Germline CDR1 MNHEY, CDR2 SMNVEV (reference sequence). The CDR3 covers 13 residues. CDR3 DNA: TGTGCCAGCAGTCCTACAGGGAGGACTGAAGCTTTCTTT. The encoded protein is CASSPTGRTEAFF.

This clone has only a few counts. V usage is TRBV7-9 and J usage is TRBJ1-2; unclear D gene. The CDR3 totals 13 residues. V dropped 1 base and J dropped 2 bases, with 5 bases sitting between them. Germline CDR1 SEHNR, CDR2 FQNEAQ (reference sequence). The CDR3 sequence: CASSLGPNYGYTF. The CDR3 bases are TGTGCCAGCAGCTTAGGGCCGAACTATGGCTACACCTTC.

This chain links TRBV9 with TRBJ2-3, with D possibly matching TRBD1 (6 bases). The CDR3 contains 15 residues. CDR1 SGDLS and CDR2 YYNGEE come from the germline V gene. V was clipped by 0 bases and J by 1 base, with 9 bases between them. The CDR3: CASSVGDTRTDTQYF. Here the CDR3 DNA reads TGTGCCAGCAGCGTAGGGGACACCCGCACAGATACGCAGTATTTT.

The chain links TRBV5-4 to TRBJ2-3, with 9 bases lining up with TRBD1. The CDR3 is 19 amino acids. The V and J ends lost 3 bases and 1 base, in that order; junction bases with no gene match: 15. The germline CDR1 and CDR2 sequences are SGHNT and YYREEE (reference sequence). The CDR3, as DNA: TGTGCCAGCAGCTCTGAGGACAGGGGTAACTACCTGCGCACAGATACGCAGTATTTT. As protein: CASSSEDRGNYLRTDTQYF. Using reference TRBV5-4 and TRBJ2-3 for the parts outside the CDR3, the full variable domain is ETGVTQSPTHLIKTRGQQVTLRCSSQSGHNTVSWYQQALGQGPQFIFQYYREEENGRGNFPPRFSGLQFPNYSSELNVNALELDDSALYLCASSSEDRGNYLRTDTQYFGPGTRLTVL.

J is TRBJ1-5 and V is TRBV4-1; a possible D gene is TRBD1 (5 bases). Trimming removed 1 base at V and 1 base at J, with 11 bases between. The CDR3 length is 16 residues. Germline V gene data show CDR1 as MGHRA and CDR2 as YSYEKL. In DNA form, the CDR3 reads TGCGCCAGCAGCCAAGGGCACCGGGACAGCAATCAGCCCCAGCATTTT. Protein: CASSQGHRDSNQPQHF.

The gene calls are TRBV6-5 and TRBJ1-2; D gene ambiguous. V was clipped by 10 bases and J by 0 bases, with 15 bases between them. Looked up from germline, CDR1 is MNHEY and CDR2 is SVGAGI. This CDR3 region has 14 residues. In DNA form, the CDR3 reads TGTGCCACGCAACTTCAAGGGTCTAACTATGGCTACACCTTC. It specifies CATQLQGSNYGYTF.

This rearrangement joins TRBV7-2 to TRBJ2-1; D possibly corresponds to TRBD1 (5 bases). V was trimmed by 3 bases and J by 1 base, leaving 7 bases between them. This CDR3 region has 14 residues. Germline-derived CDR1 and CDR2 are SGHTA and FQGNSA. This CDR3 is CASSLGRSYNEQFF. The CDR3 bases are TGTGCCAGCAGCTTGGGGCGGTCCTACAATGAGCAGTTCTTC.

In regard to this clone: A junction end diverges from the germline sequence, so it may reflect a read error. The chain couples TRBV7-7 to TRBJ2-7, with TRBD1 matching 8 bases. From germline, CDR1 is SSHAT and CDR2 FNYEAQ (reference sequence). The CDR3 has 15 amino acids. The CDR3: CASSSGQGPSYEQYF. CDR3 sequence (DNA): TGTGCTAGCAGCTCCGGACAGGGACCCTCCTACGAGCAGTACTTC.

This clone was found a few times. This sequence joins TRBV19 and TRBJ2-7; D is uncertain. This CDR3 is built from 11 residues. Trimming shortened V by 11 bases and J by 6 bases, and 14 bases separated the two germline ends. Per germline, CDR1 LNHDA and CDR2 SQIVND (reference sequence). The CDR3 spells CAVEVLGEQYF. The CDR3 DNA is TGTGCCGTCGAAGTCCTTGGCGAGCAGTACTTC.

This chain links TRBV7-2 with TRBJ2-5; 10 positions match TRBD2. Germline trimming cut 5 bases from V and 5 bases from J; bases unmatched to any gene: 8. This CDR3 region has 15 residues. CDR1 SGHTA and CDR2 FQGNSA come from the germline V gene. The CDR3 DNA reads TGTGCCAGCAGCCAAAAGCGGGGGGGATACGAGACCCAGTACTTC. This codes for CASSQKRGGYETQYF.

The chain uses TRBV15 and TRBJ2-7; either TRBD1 or TRBD2 may supply D (5 bases each). The CDR3 covers 13 residues. V dropped 3 bases and J dropped 3 bases, with 9 bases sitting between them. CDR1 LNHNV and CDR2 YYDKDF come from the germline V gene (reference sequence). In DNA form, the CDR3 reads TGTGCCACCAGCAGCGGGACGGTCTACGAGCAGTACTTC. Protein: CATSSGTVYEQYF. Based on the CDR3 plus reference TRBV15 and TRBJ2-7, the full variable domain is DAMVIQNPRYQVTQFGKPVTLSCSQTLNHNVMYWYQQKSSQAPKLLFHYYDKDFNNEADTPDNFQSRRPNTSFCFLDIRSPGLGDTAMYLCATSSGTVYEQYFGPGTRLTVT.